Listed below are T cell receptor beta chains from one sample, sequenced in a study of T-cell reconstitution after alpha-beta-depleted transplantation in children. TCRdb ran MiXCR on the PCR reads and lists one entry per CDR3 protein. The data hold about 97,000 distinct CDR3 sequences, with 4.5% to 7.5% observed a single time. Sample: PBMCs, mostly from graft donor cells, taken 60 days after TCRalphabeta/CD19-depleted stem cell transplant. These receptors came from a female patient aged 2-9 years who had a stem cell transplant for Fanconi anemia, so the T cells may come from the graft donor. Both conserved end residues are part of each CDR3. A D gene is named only where the DNA matches it firmly.

-	TRBV5-1	CASSPNWLMETQYF
TRBD1	TRBV25-1	CASSGRRDRSYNEQFF
-	TRBV6-5	CASSYALPPYEQYF
-	TRBV11-2	CASSIIGETEAFF
TRBD2	TRBV20-1	CSAQMTSMVSEQYF
-	TRBV20-1	CCARDPAAWGANEQYF
-	TRBV4-1	CASSGESYEQYF
-	TRBV5-1	CASSPEGRAEETQYF
TRBD1	TRBV3-1	CASSQGNRGFYEQYF
TRBD1	TRBV10-3	CAISRDRVRTGELFF
TRBD2	TRBV12-3/TRBV12-4	CASSLFLAAYEQYF
-	TRBV5-1	CASSLGHTSTDTQYF
-	TRBV28	CASRLLRLTGRGDYNNEQFF
TRBD1	TRBV7-2	CASSLGPGTGDGYTF
-	TRBV5-1	CASSLGGSNQPQHF
-	TRBV30	CAWSPADRRGEYTQYF
-	TRBV7-3	CASSLIGPQGIRGGELFF
TRBD1	TRBV6-4	CASSDSRGQGPSSGNTIYF
-	TRBV12-3/TRBV12-4	CASSPGPRTQYF
-	TRBV3-1	CASSQDPGRPYRGYTF
TRBD1	TRBV6-1	CASSGRQGNTEAFF
-	TRBV28	CASKRESGNTEAFF
-	TRBV13	CASSLGRTDYGYTF
TRBD1	TRBV18	CASSPTGGPYNEQFF
-	TRBV20-1	CSAYIRAGYTF
TRBD2	TRBV7-3	CASSASGGAWFF
-	TRBV5-1	CASSLGVGGVVSYEQYF
-	TRBV7-6	CASSLGVVSYEQYF
-	TRBV19	CASSIQKPGTYGYTF
TRBD2	TRBV4-2	CASSRTLAGDTDTQYF
-	TRBV7-2	CASSLVGYSNQPQHF
-	TRBV5-1	CASSLSGTVNYEQYF
-	TRBV28	CASSPHRYYGYTF
-	TRBV3-1	CASFTGGRNYGYTF
TRBD1	TRBV3-1	CASSQVYEGAGGYTF
-	TRBV5-1	CASSTGTSEVHGYTF
-	TRBV12-3/TRBV12-4	CASSLGPVGGKTGYARTQYF
TRBD2	TRBV5-1	CASSLDASGRFETQYF
-	TRBV20-1	CSARMDVYGYTF
-	TRBV12-3/TRBV12-4	CASLNREEGGYTF
TRBD2	TRBV7-8	CASSTSGPGELFF